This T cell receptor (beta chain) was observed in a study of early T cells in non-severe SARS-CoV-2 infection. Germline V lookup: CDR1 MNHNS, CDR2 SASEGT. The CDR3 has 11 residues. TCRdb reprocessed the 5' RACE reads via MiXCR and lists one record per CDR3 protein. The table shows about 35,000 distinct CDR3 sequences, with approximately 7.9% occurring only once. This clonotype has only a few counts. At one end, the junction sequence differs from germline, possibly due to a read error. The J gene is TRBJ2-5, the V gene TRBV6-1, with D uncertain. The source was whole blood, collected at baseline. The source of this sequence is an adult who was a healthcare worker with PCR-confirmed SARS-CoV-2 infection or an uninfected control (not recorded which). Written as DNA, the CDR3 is TGTGCCAGCAGTGAAAGGGATTCAGTCGAGTTC. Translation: CASSERDSVEF.